The clone carrying this TCR beta chain has a handful of counts. Antigen unknown. Semi-nested PCR with Nested Universal Primer A followed constant-region reverse priming of full-length variable regions. MiXCR was run by TCRdb on the 5' RACE reads, yielding one entry per CDR3 protein. The sample lists under 11,000 distinct CDR3 sequences, roughly a quarter occurring once. Treg sorting used a CD4+CD25+CD127-/low gate. Germline V CDR1 and CDR2: SGHTA, FQGNSA. The CDR3 runs 13 residues. The junction had 4 bases not matched to a gene; V was cut back by 6 bases and J by 5 bases. Study conclusions and caveats: Whole repertoires were not studied in the larger cohort, only one V-J beta rearrangement. Tumor Tregs overlapped most with tumor, then blood, naive CD4+ cells. Tumor memory CD4+ T cell TCR gene usage clustered with blood and lymph node memory CD4+ cells and lymph node naive CD4+ cells.

The gene calls are TRBV7-2 and TRBJ1-1; 9 positions agree with TRBD1. The TCR comes from a female donor with breast cancer. Sequencing was performed on Tregs sorted from a lymph node. CDR3 sequence: CASRTQGATEAFF. The CDR3, as DNA: TGTGCCAGCAGAACACAGGGGGCGACTGAAGCTTTCTTT. The full variable domain, completed using reference TRBV7-2 and TRBJ1-1, is GAGVSQSPSNKVTEKGKDVELRCDPISGHTALYWYRQSLGQGLEFLIYFQGNSAPDKSGLPSDRFSAERTGGSVSTLTIQRTQQEDSAVYLCASRTQGATEAFFGQGTRLTVV.